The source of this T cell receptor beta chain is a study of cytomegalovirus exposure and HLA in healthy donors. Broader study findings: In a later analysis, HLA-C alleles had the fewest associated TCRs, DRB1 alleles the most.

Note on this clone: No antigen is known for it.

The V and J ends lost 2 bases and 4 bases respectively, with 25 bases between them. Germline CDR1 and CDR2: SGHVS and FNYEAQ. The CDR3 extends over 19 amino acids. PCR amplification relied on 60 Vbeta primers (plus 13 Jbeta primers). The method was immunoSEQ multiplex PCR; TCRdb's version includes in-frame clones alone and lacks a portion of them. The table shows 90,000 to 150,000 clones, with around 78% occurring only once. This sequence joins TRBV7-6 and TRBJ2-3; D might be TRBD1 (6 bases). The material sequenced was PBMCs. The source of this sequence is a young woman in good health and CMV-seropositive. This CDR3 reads CASSLQVTGIILRPDTQYF. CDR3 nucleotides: TGTGCCAGCAGCTTACAGGTCACAGGGATCATCTTACGGCCAGATACGCAGTATTTT.